The clone carrying this T cell receptor (beta chain) was observed a handful of times. What it binds is unknown. The data are from a study of T cell repertoires in cytomegalovirus infection. In the study overall: HLA-B-restricted CMV epitopes that are well studied were used alongside recently identified HLA-C-restricted ones. Public TCR beta signatures indicated both CMV infection and matching HLA type.

MiXCR, run by TCRdb on the reads, gives a single entry per CDR3 protein. Of about a million distinct CDR3 sequences in the sample, 30% to 40% are singletons; the top ten hold roughly an eighth. Trimming cost V 5 bases and J 10 bases; bases outside gene matches: 10. This CDR3 has 14 amino acids. CDR1 and CDR2 (germline): MNHEY, SMNVEV (reference sequence). Study-wide results and caveats: Ex vivo, HLA-C-restricted CMV-specific TCR beta clonotypes prevailed over the rest of the response. Summed frequency of shared TCR beta families picked out CMV carriers who also had the relevant HLA.

The sequenced sample was cultured CD8+ T cells from PBMCs, obtained from culture after CMV antigen stimulation. The TCR originated in a human donor in good health (CMV status not recorded). Some clones in this sample may be carry-over from other donors' samples. The V and J genes are TRBV27 and TRBJ2-3, with 9 bases lining up with TRBD1. The CDR3 nucleotides are TGTGCCAGCAGTGCCGGGACAGGGAGTCAAGCGCAGTATTTT. This translates into CASSAGTGSQAQYF.